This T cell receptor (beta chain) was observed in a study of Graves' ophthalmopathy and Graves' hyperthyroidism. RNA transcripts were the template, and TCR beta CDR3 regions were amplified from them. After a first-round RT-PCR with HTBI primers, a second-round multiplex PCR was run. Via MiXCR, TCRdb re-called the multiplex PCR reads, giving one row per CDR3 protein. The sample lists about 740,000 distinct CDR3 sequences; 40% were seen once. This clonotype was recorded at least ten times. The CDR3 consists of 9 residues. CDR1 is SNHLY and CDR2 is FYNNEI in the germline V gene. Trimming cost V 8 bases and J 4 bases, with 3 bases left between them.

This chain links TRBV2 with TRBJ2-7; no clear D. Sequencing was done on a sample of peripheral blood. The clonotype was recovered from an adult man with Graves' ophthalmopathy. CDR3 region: CASGYEQYF. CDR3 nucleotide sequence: TGTGCCAGCGGGTACGAGCAGTACTTC.